Below, 13 T cell receptor beta chains from the same sample are listed, as sequenced in a study of blood T cell repertoires in COVID-19. Some clones are missing from TCRdb's copy, which holds only in-frame ones; the method was immunoSEQ multiplex PCR. The profile shows roughly 92,000 clones, around 90% of them singletons. The sample was peripheral blood. The receptor source for this set is a woman of 80 years or more with active or convalescent COVID-19.

This sequence joins TRBV7-9 and TRBJ1-1; D is unresolved. V was shortened by 4 bases and J by 1 base, with 7 bases between the two germline ends. This CDR3 spans 13 amino acids. Germline loops: CDR1 SEHNR, CDR2 FQNEAQ (reference sequence). DNA for the CDR3: TGTGCCAGCAGCTCACCGGGGAACACTGAAGCTTTCTTT. This gives the protein CASSSPGNTEAFF.

V usage is TRBV6-6 and J usage is TRBJ2-5; 11 nucleotides match TRBD2. With V trimmed by 6 bases and J by 3 bases, 18 bases remained unmatched. The CDR3 is 19 residues long. Germline V CDR1 and CDR2: MNHNY, SVGAGI (reference sequence). CDR3 DNA: TGTGCCAGCAGCTTGGGGACTAGCGGCCAGCCGAACAAAGAAGAGACCCAGTACTTC. Residues: CASSLGTSGQPNKEETQYF.

This clone is medium-sized (0.01 to 0.1%) within its sample. The rearrangement joins TRBV29-1 to TRBJ1-1, with TRBD1 as a possible D gene (6 bases). V gave up 4 bases and J gave up 5 bases, with 20 bases separating them. The CDR3 consists of 15 residues. Germline assignment: CDR1 SQVTM and CDR2 ANQGSEA. DNA of the CDR3: TGCAGCGTTGTGGGAATCGGGGGGCTTTGGACTGAAGCTTTCTTT. Amino acids: CSVVGIGGLWTEAFF. Variable domain in full (rest from reference TRBV29-1 and TRBJ1-1): SAVISQKPSRDICQRGTSLTIQCQVDSQVTMMFWYRQQPGQSLTLIATANQGSEATYESGFVIDKFPISRPNLTFSTLTVSNMSPEDSSIYLCSVVGIGGLWTEAFFGQGTRLTVV.

The chain recombines TRBV5-4 with TRBJ1-1; D is undetermined. Trimming left V 0 bases short and J 5 bases short, with 11 bases between. This CDR3 region has 14 residues. Germline CDR1 SGHNT, CDR2 YYREEE (reference sequence). As DNA, the CDR3 is TGTGCCAGCAGCTTGGGAGGGAGGAATACTGAAGCTTTCTTT. Its translation: CASSLGGRNTEAFF.

V is TRBV11-3 and J is TRBJ2-1; 7 bases agree with TRBD2. V lost 0 bases and J lost 2; bases outside the gene matches: 4. Germline V gene sequence: CDR1 SGHNT, CDR2 YENEEA. The CDR3 is 16 amino acids. CDR3 sequence reads: CASSLDSGGAYNEQFF. The CDR3 nucleotides read TGTGCCAGCAGCTTAGATTCGGGAGGTGCCTACAATGAGCAGTTCTTC.

The chain carries TRBV7-2 and TRBJ1-1; TRBD1 is a possible D gene (5 bases). Germline assignment: CDR1 SGHTA and CDR2 FQGNSA. V was pared by 11 bases and J by 3 bases, with 19 bases between. CDR3 length: 14 residues. CDR3 amino acids: CAGRTASGDTEAFF. The CDR3 DNA sequence: TGTGCCGGCCGTACGGCTTCGGGGGACACTGAAGCTTTCTTT.

The V gene is TRBV10-3, the J gene TRBJ1-1; no firm D call. This CDR3 is built from 14 residues. The V gene's germline CDR1 is ENHRY and CDR2 SYGVKD. V was cut by 5 bases and J by 0 bases, with 10 bases left in between. CDR3 region: CAISSGVMNTEAFF. As DNA, the CDR3 is TGTGCCATCAGTAGTGGAGTTATGAACACTGAAGCTTTCTTT.

This clone was seen once. CDR3 DNA: TGCGCCAGCAGCTCGCTACCGGGTTTCACAGATACGCAGTATTTT. This gives the protein CASSSLPGFTDTQYF. The J gene is TRBJ2-3, the V gene TRBV5-1; D is undetermined. CDR1 is SGHRS and CDR2 is YFSETQ in the germline V gene. This CDR3 has 15 amino acids. With 3 bases removed from V and 2 bases from J, the gap between germline ends came to 13 bases.

The J gene is TRBJ1-6, the V gene TRBV6-1; D remains ambiguous. The CDR3 is made up of 15 amino acids. The V end was cut by 1 base, the J end by 10 bases, with 14 bases between. Germline-derived CDR1 and CDR2 are MNHNS and SASEGT. The CDR3 reads CASSEVVDRESPLHF. CDR3 in DNA: TGTGCCAGCAGTGAAGTGGTGGACCGGGAATCACCCCTCCACTTT.

The V gene is TRBV5-1, the J gene TRBJ1-1, with 7 bases identical to TRBD1. V trimming: 6 bases; J trimming: 3 bases; junction bases outside the gene matches: 8. Germline V lookup: CDR1 SGHRS, CDR2 YFSETQ. This CDR3 has 14 amino acids. CDR3 DNA: TGCGCCAGCACCCTGACAGGGTTGGACACTGAAGCTTTCTTT. It codes for CASTLTGLDTEAFF.

DNA for the CDR3: TGCGCCAGCAGCCTCCCCAGTGGGGGGGTGAACACTGAAGCTTTCTTT. Protein product: CASSLPSGGVNTEAFF. The chain recombines TRBV5-1 with TRBJ1-1, with TRBD1 as a possible D gene (5 bases). The CDR3 extends over 16 amino acids. Trimming cost V 4 bases and J 0 bases, with 16 bases left between them. Germline CDR1 and CDR2: SGHRS and YFSETQ.

The chain has TRBV19 and TRBJ1-5; TRBD1 matches 8 bases. CDR3 size: 15 residues. J gave up 2 bases and V 6 bases, and 6 bases lay outside the gene matches. CDR1 is LNHDA and CDR2 is SQIVND in the germline V gene (reference sequence). CDR3 loop: CASRTDRDGNQPQHF. As DNA, the CDR3 is TGTGCCAGTAGGACGGACAGGGACGGCAATCAGCCCCAGCATTTT.

The chain links TRBV20-1 to TRBJ2-1; 7 nucleotides agree with TRBD1. The CDR3 covers 11 residues. V was pared by 4 bases and J by 7 bases, with 1 base of the junction left unmatched. Germline CDR1 and CDR2: DFQATT and SNEGSKA (reference sequence). The CDR3 loop reads CSAKGANEQFF. CDR3 DNA: TGCAGTGCTAAGGGGGCGAATGAGCAGTTCTTC.